The 21 T cell receptor beta chains in this list originate from one sample, sequenced in a study of T cells in Graves' hyperthyroidism and ophthalmopathy. TCR beta CDR3 regions were amplified from RNA transcripts. With the HTBI primer set, the TCR CDR3 went through a first round of RT-PCR. TCRdb called the multiplex PCR reads again in MiXCR, with one record for every CDR3 protein. The sample shows approximately 380,000 distinct CDR3 sequences, under 20% of them seen only once. The sequenced sample consisted of blood. These receptors all come from a man aged 18 to 35 with Graves' ophthalmopathy.

In this sample, this clonotype turned up a few times. The chain links TRBV19 to TRBJ1-1; TRBD1 is a possible D gene (5 bases). CDR1 is LNHDA, CDR2 SQIVND, per germline (reference sequence). This CDR3 region has 15 residues. Trimming removed 1 base from V and 1 base from J, with 10 bases in between. CDR3 DNA: TGTGCCAGTAGTATAGTTGCGCAGGGGAACACTGAAGCTTTCTTT. Translated: CASSIVAQGNTEAFF.

This clonotype was seen more than once but under ten times. The gene calls are TRBV4-2 and TRBJ2-3; perhaps D is TRBD1 or TRBD2 (5 bases each). V was cut by 0 bases and J by 0 bases, with 7 bases left in between. Germline V gene sequence: CDR1 LGHNA, CDR2 YNFKEQ. CDR3 length: 15 amino acids. The CDR3 sequence: CASSQDRDSTDTQYF. The CDR3 DNA is TGTGCCAGCAGCCAAGACCGGGACAGCACAGATACGCAGTATTTT.

This clonotype was counted many times. The chain has TRBV12-3 or TRBV12-4 and TRBJ1-1; a possible D gene is TRBD1 (5 bases). Deletions cut 7 bases from V and 1 base from J, with 10 bases between. There are 13 residues in the CDR3. Here the CDR3 DNA reads TGTGCCAGCACCCAGACAGCGAACACTGAAGCTTTCTTT. Amino acids: CASTQTANTEAFF.

This clonotype was observed a handful of times. CDR3 sequence reads: CASSQEPAGANVLTF. CDR3 nucleotide sequence: TGTGCCAGCAGCCAAGAGCCAGCTGGGGCCAACGTCCTGACTTTC. J is TRBJ2-6 and V is TRBV3-1; D gene uncertain. Deletions cut 0 bases from V and 2 bases from J, with 5 bases between. CDR3 length: 15 residues. The germline V gene encodes CDR1 LGHDT and CDR2 YNNKEL (reference sequence).

This clonotype was detected only a few times. This chain joins TRBV15 and TRBJ2-7; 10 bases are a match to TRBD2. Trimming removed 9 bases from V and 0 bases from J; junction bases left unmatched: 11. CDR1 and CDR2 from the germline V gene are LNHNV and YYDKDF (reference sequence). This CDR3 spans 16 amino acids. The CDR3 DNA reads TGTGCCACTAGCCATAGCGGGGGGTCGATCTCCTACGAGCAGTACTTC. Protein sequence: CATSHSGGSISYEQYF.

This clonotype appeared many times. V usage is TRBV11-2 and J usage is TRBJ2-5; 8 nucleotides align to TRBD1. With 4 bases clipped from V and 5 bases from J, the junction kept 6 bases outside the gene matches. The CDR3 sequence is 14 residues long. Germline CDR1 and CDR2: SGHAT and FQNNGV. The CDR3 nucleotides read TGTGCCAGCAGCTCAGGGGGCGGTTGGGAGACCCAGTACTTC. The encoded protein is CASSSGGGWETQYF.

DNA for the CDR3: TGTGCCAGCAGTTCGCTAGCGGGGGCCCCCCAAGAGACCCAGTACTTC. This codes for CASSSLAGAPQETQYF. The chain uses TRBV28 and TRBJ2-5; 10 bases match TRBD2. Germline V gene sequence: CDR1 MDHEN, CDR2 SYDVKM. This CDR3 is built from 16 residues. With V trimmed by 4 bases and J by 1 base, 6 bases remained unmatched.

This clonotype was seen many times. The chain couples TRBV7-8 to TRBJ1-5, with TRBD1 matching 7 bases. In germline, CDR1 is SGHVS, CDR2 FQNEAQ. After removal of 5 bases from V and 2 bases from J, the junction contained 6 bases not matched to a gene. The CDR3 is 15 amino acids. Here the CDR3 DNA reads TGTGCCAGCAGCAAACAGGGGATCGGCAATCAGCCCCAGCATTTT. It specifies CASSKQGIGNQPQHF.

The gene calls are TRBV27 and TRBJ1-2, with TRBD1 matching 9 bases. This CDR3 spans 15 amino acids. The V gene's germline CDR1 is MNHEY and CDR2 SMNVEV (reference sequence). Trimming at V came to 5 bases and at J to 5 bases, leaving 9 bases not matched to a gene. CDR3: CASSLGGQGFYGYTF. CDR3 bases: TGTGCCAGCAGTCTGGGGGGACAGGGTTTTTATGGCTACACCTTC.

This clonotype was observed at least ten times. J is TRBJ1-2 and V is TRBV6-5, with a weak D call TRBD1 (5 bases). With 0 bases removed from V and 3 bases from J, the gap between germline ends came to 11 bases. From germline, CDR1 is MNHEY and CDR2 SVGAGI. This CDR3 has 15 residues. CDR3 DNA: TGTGCCAGCAGTTACTCGGCAGGGCAGCACTATGGCTACACCTTC. This codes for CASSYSAGQHYGYTF.

The chain couples TRBV19 to TRBJ1-4, with D perhaps TRBD1 (5 bases). Trimming cost V 5 bases and J 4 bases, with 11 bases left between them. This CDR3 region has 14 residues. In germline, CDR1 is LNHDA, CDR2 SQIVND (reference sequence). This chain's CDR3 is CASSRQHVNEKLFF. In DNA, the CDR3 is TGTGCCAGTAGTCGACAGCATGTTAATGAAAAACTGTTTTTT.

This clonotype was observed a handful of times. The chain employs TRBV6-1 and TRBJ1-2, with D perhaps matching TRBD1 (5 bases). V lost 2 bases, J lost 3 bases, and 16 bases lay in between. The CDR3 sequence is 16 residues long. The germline CDR1 and CDR2 sequences are MNHNS and SASEGT. CDR3 DNA sequence: TGTGCCAGCAGTGAATTGGGGCAGGCTGGGGACTATGGCTACACCTTC. Protein sequence: CASSELGQAGDYGYTF.

This clonotype showed up many times. This sequence joins TRBV24-1 and TRBJ2-2; the match to TRBD2 covers 7 bases. CDR1 and CDR2 from the germline V gene are KGHDR and SFDVKD. This CDR3 has 15 residues. Losses at the gene ends were 0 bases for V and 3 bases for J; bases not matched to a gene: 0. Written as DNA, the CDR3 is TGTGCCACCAGTGATTTGAGCGGGGACACCGGGGAGCTGTTTTTT. Translating gives CATSDLSGDTGELFF.

In its sample, this clonotype was seen many times. The chain uses TRBV5-1 and TRBJ1-1; D perhaps matches TRBD1 (6 bases). The germline gives CDR1 SGHRS, CDR2 YFSETQ. Trimming took off 0 bases at V and 1 base at J, with 16 bases between the two ends. The CDR3 loop spans 17 amino acids. CDR3 DNA: TGCGCCAGCAGCTTGGGCCCCCTAGGGGGGCAGAACACTGAAGCTTTCTTT. Translating it yields CASSLGPLGGQNTEAFF.

The sample holds many counts of this clonotype. The chain carries TRBV12-3 or TRBV12-4 and TRBJ1-5, with TRBD1 matching over 8 bases. Trimming at V came to 6 bases and at J to 9 bases, leaving 4 bases not matched to a gene. This CDR3 is built from 12 residues. The CDR3 nucleotides are TGTGCCAGCAGCCCTGGGACAGGGCCCCAGCATTTT. Amino acids: CASSPGTGPQHF.

This clonotype was recorded many times. CDR3 region: CASTMTGPYYEQYF. The CDR3 DNA is TGTGCCAGCACTATGACAGGTCCTTACTACGAGCAGTACTTC. The J gene is TRBJ2-7, the V gene TRBV2, with D perhaps TRBD1 (6 bases). Germline V gene lookup returns CDR1 SNHLY and CDR2 FYNNEI. CDR3 length: 14 amino acids. V dropped 7 bases and J dropped 3 bases, with 16 bases sitting between them.

This clonotype was seen at least ten times. This chain joins TRBV20-1 and TRBJ2-2; no clear D gene. Germline V gene sequence: CDR1 DFQATT, CDR2 SNEGSKA (reference sequence). The CDR3 loop spans 11 amino acids. Trimming stripped 5 bases from V and 3 bases from J, with 4 bases between. This CDR3 is CSAAHTGELFF. CDR3 coding DNA: TGCAGTGCTGCACACACCGGGGAGCTGTTTTTT.

The CDR3 region has the DNA TGCAGTGCCTCTCCTACAGGGCATGGCTACACCTTC. Translating it yields CSASPTGHGYTF. This chain joins TRBV20-1 and TRBJ1-2; tentatively, D is TRBD1 (6 bases). Trimming removed 6 bases from V and 6 bases from J, with 14 bases in between. There are 12 residues in the CDR3. Germline V gene data show CDR1 as DFQATT and CDR2 as SNEGSKA (reference sequence).

There are many counts of this clonotype. V is TRBV11-2 and J is TRBJ1-1; a weak D match, TRBD1 (6 bases). The CDR3 extends over 16 amino acids. V gave up 5 bases and J gave up 3 bases, with 19 bases separating them. CDR1 is SGHAT, CDR2 FQNNGV, per germline. CDR3 sequence (DNA): TGTGCCAGCAGCGCCTCACCCAGGGGAAGAGACACTGAAGCTTTCTTT. The encoded protein is CASSASPRGRDTEAFF.

V gene TRBV7-3 combines with J gene TRBJ2-6, with D hard to call. V shed 6 bases and J shed 0 bases, with 6 bases lying between them. Germline loops: CDR1 SGHTA, CDR2 FQGTGA. The CDR3 totals 14 residues. CDR3 protein: CASRPSSGANVLTF. The CDR3 DNA reads TGTGCCAGCAGGCCGAGCTCTGGGGCCAACGTCCTGACTTTC. Filled out from reference TRBV7-3 and TRBJ2-6, the complete variable domain reads GAGVSQTPSNKVTEKGKYVELRCDPISGHTALYWYRQSLGQGPEFLIYFQGTGAADDSGLPNDRFFAVRPEGSVSTLKIQRTERGDSAVYLCASRPSSGANVLTFGAGSRLTVL.

This clonotype was recorded at least ten times. The chain uses TRBV7-9 and TRBJ2-1; TRBD1 is a possible D gene (5 bases). The germline CDR1 and CDR2 sequences are SEHNR and FQNEAQ (reference sequence). CDR3 size: 13 residues. With 6 bases removed from V and 14 bases from J, the gap between germline ends came to 20 bases. CDR3: CASRGPLGANEFF. For the CDR3, the DNA is TGTGCCAGCAGAGGACCTTTAGGGGCGAACGAGTTCTTC. The variable domain in full, completed from reference TRBV7-9 and TRBJ2-1, reads DTGVSQNPRHKITKRGQNVTFRCDPISEHNRLYWYRQTLGQGPEFLTYFQNEAQLEKSRLLSDRFSAERPKGSFSTLEIQRTEQGDSAMYLCASRGPLGANEFFGPGTRLTVL.